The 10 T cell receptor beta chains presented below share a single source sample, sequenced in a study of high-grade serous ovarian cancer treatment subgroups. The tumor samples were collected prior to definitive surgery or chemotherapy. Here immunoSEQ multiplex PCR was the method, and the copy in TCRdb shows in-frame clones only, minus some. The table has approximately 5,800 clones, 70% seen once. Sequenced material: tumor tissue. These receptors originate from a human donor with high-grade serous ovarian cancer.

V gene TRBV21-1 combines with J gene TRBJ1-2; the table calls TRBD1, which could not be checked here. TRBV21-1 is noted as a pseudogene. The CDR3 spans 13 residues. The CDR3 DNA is TGTGCCAGCAGCTCCCATGGACAGGACGGCTACACCTTC. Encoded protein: CASSSHGQDGYTF.

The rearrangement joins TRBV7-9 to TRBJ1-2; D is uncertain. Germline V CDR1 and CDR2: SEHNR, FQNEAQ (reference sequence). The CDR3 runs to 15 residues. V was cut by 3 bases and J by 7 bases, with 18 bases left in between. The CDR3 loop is CASSFQNSGQVGYTF. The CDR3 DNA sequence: TGTGCCAGCAGCTTTCAAAATTCGGGTCAAGTTGGCTACACCTTC.

CDR3 DNA: TGTGCCAGCTCACCGAGGGAGTCGACTGGGGCCAACGTCCTGACTTTC. Residues: CASSPRESTGANVLTF. The gene calls are TRBV18 and TRBJ2-6; D may be TRBD2 (5 bases). Between the trimmed V and J ends, which lost 3 bases and 2 bases, there was a span of 11 bases. The CDR3 runs to 16 residues. CDR1 and CDR2 from the germline V gene are KGHSH and LQKENI.

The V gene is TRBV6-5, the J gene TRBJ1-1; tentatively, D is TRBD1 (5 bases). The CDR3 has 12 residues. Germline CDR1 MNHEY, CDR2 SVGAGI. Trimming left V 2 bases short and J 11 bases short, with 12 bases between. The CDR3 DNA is TGTGCCAGCAGTTACAGGGGAGGAACGGCTTTCTTT. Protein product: CASSYRGGTAFF.

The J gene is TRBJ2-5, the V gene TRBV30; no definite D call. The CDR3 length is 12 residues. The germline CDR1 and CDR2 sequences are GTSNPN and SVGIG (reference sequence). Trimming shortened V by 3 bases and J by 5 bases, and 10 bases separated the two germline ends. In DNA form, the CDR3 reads TGTGCCTGGAGCGCTATTTCGGAGACCCAGTACTTC. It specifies CAWSAISETQYF.

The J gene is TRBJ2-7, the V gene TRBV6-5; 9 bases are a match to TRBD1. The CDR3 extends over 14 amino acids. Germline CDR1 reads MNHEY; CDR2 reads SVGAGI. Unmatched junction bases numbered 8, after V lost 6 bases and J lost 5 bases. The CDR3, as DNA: TGTGCCAGCAGCCCAGGGACAGGGCTCCACGAGCAGTACTTC. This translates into CASSPGTGLHEQYF.

The CDR3 sequence: CASSATGGGNQPQHF. DNA of the CDR3: TGCGCCAGCAGTGCTACAGGGGGAGGCAATCAGCCCCAGCATTTT. The gene calls are TRBV5-1 and TRBJ1-5, with TRBD1 identical over 8 bases. The CDR3 runs 15 residues. The germline V gene encodes CDR1 SGHRS and CDR2 YFSETQ. V trimming: 5 bases; J trimming: 2 bases; junction bases outside the gene matches: 6.

CDR3 sequence (DNA): TGTGCCAGTCGCCCGGTAATAGCGGGGGACAATGAGCAGTTCTTC. Translating gives CASRPVIAGDNEQFF. The chain has TRBV19 and TRBJ2-1, with 9 bases lining up with TRBD2. Germline loops: CDR1 LNHDA, CDR2 SQIVND (reference sequence). With 8 bases clipped from V and 5 bases from J, the junction kept 10 bases outside the gene matches. The CDR3 runs 15 residues.

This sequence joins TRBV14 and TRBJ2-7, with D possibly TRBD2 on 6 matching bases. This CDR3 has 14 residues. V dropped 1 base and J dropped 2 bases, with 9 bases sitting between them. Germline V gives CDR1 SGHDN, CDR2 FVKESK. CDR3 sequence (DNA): TGTGCCAGCAGCCAAGTGGCGGGGCCCTACGAGCAGTACTTC. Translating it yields CASSQVAGPYEQYF.

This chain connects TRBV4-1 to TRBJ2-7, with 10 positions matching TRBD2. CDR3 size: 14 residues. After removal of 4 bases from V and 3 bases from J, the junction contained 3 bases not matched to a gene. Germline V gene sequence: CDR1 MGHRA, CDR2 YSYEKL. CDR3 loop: CASSRLAGNYEQYF. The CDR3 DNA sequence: TGCGCCAGCAGCCGACTAGCGGGTAACTACGAGCAGTACTTC.